Following are 11 T cell receptor beta chains from one sample sequenced in a study of blood T cell repertoires in COVID-19. Libraries were prepared by immunoSEQ multiplex PCR; TCRdb keeps only in-frame clonotypes and omits some of them. The data hold more than 200,000 clones, with 80% to 90% observed a single time. Sequencing was carried out using peripheral blood. These receptors came from a woman aged 45-59 years with acute or convalescent COVID-19.

The chain is built from TRBV9 and TRBJ2-7, with a weak D call TRBD2 (5 bases). Germline CDR1 is SGDLS and CDR2 is YYNGEE. The ends were cut back, 4 bases at V and 3 bases at J, with 11 bases in the middle. CDR3 length equals 13 residues. The CDR3 protein is CASSPLDHYEQYF. CDR3 DNA sequence: TGTGCCAGCAGCCCACTAGACCACTACGAGCAGTACTTC.

On this clone itself: This same CDR3 is encoded by further DNA sequences in the sample. This CDR3 is CASSQRGQETQYF. As DNA, the CDR3 is TGTGCCAGCAGCCAAAGAGGTCAAGAGACCCAGTACTTC. The J gene is TRBJ2-5, the V gene TRBV3-1 (or the pseudogene TRBV3-2); D is uncertain. This CDR3 has 13 amino acids. Looked up from germline, CDR1 is LGHDT and CDR2 is YNNKEL (reference sequence). V was trimmed by 2 bases and J by 2 bases, leaving 6 bases between them.

The chain couples TRBV9 to TRBJ2-1; TRBD2 matches 7 bases. V was pared by 0 bases and J by 7 bases, with 7 bases of the junction left unmatched. The CDR3 is 15 residues long. The germline gives CDR1 SGDLS, CDR2 YYNGEE. The CDR3 sequence: CASSVDLGGRNEQFF. The CDR3 coding sequence is TGTGCCAGCAGCGTAGACCTGGGAGGGCGTAATGAGCAGTTCTTC.

J is TRBJ2-2 and V is TRBV10-3; 15 nucleotides match TRBD2. The CDR3 is 18 residues long. V lost 6 bases, J lost 8 bases, and 13 bases stayed unmatched. CDR1 and CDR2 from the germline V gene are ENHRY and SYGVKD. In DNA form, the CDR3 reads TGTGCCATCAGCCCCGGGACTAGCGGGAGGATGGGACTTGGGGAGCTGTTTTTT. Its protein is CAISPGTSGRMGLGELFF.

This clone was counted once. The rearrangement uses TRBV5-4 and TRBJ1-2, with a weak D call TRBD1 (5 bases). V was cut by 4 bases and J by 8 bases, with 15 bases left in between. This CDR3 spans 13 amino acids. Germline values: CDR1 SGHNT, CDR2 YYREEE (reference sequence). In DNA, the CDR3 is TGTGCCAGCAGCCCGGGGGGTTCTACGGGCTACACCTTC. Translation: CASSPGGSTGYTF.

The gene calls are TRBV4-3 and TRBJ2-1, with D perhaps matching TRBD2 (5 bases). The CDR3 is 17 amino acids. Per germline, CDR1 LGHNA and CDR2 YSLEER. The V end lost 1 base, the J end lost 0 bases, and 13 bases lay between the germline ends. The CDR3 protein is CASSQVTAASSYNEQFF. The CDR3 nucleotides are TGCGCCAGCAGCCAAGTAACAGCGGCAAGCTCCTACAATGAGCAGTTCTTC.

The V gene is TRBV5-1, the J gene TRBJ2-2, with D possibly being TRBD1 (8 bases). The CDR3 loop spans 17 amino acids. The ends were cut back, 0 bases at V and 5 bases at J, with 17 bases in the middle. CDR1 and CDR2 (germline): SGHRS, YFSETQ. The CDR3 nucleotides are TGCGCCAGCAGCTTGGCTCAAGGACAGGGAGGGACCGGGGAGCTGTTTTTT. As protein: CASSLAQGQGGTGELFF.

This clone has more than one count but fewer than ten. This chain links TRBV5-5 with TRBJ2-1, with 12 positions matching TRBD2. This CDR3 has 16 amino acids. Looked up from germline, CDR1 is SGHKS and CDR2 is YYEKEE (reference sequence). Trimming at V came to 2 bases and at J to 2 bases, leaving 2 bases not matched to a gene. Here the CDR3 DNA reads TGTGCCAGCAGCTTCCCTAGCGGGGGGGCCTACAATGAGCAGTTCTTC. This codes for CASSFPSGGAYNEQFF.

The chain has TRBV30 and TRBJ1-3, with a tentative D call TRBD1 (6 bases). Deletions cut 3 bases from V and 1 base from J, with 10 bases between. The CDR3 has 14 amino acids. Germline V gives CDR1 GTSNPN, CDR2 SVGIG (reference sequence). In DNA form, the CDR3 reads TGTGCCTGGAGGACACAGGGATCTGGAAACACCATATATTTT. This encodes CAWRTQGSGNTIYF. Using reference TRBV30 and TRBJ1-3 for the parts outside the CDR3, the full variable domain is SQTIHQWPATLVQPVGSPLSLECTVEGTSNPNLYWYRQAAGRGLQLLFYSVGIGQISSEVPQNLSASRPQDRQFILSSKKLLLSDSGFYLCAWRTQGSGNTIYFGEGSWLTVV.

This clone has a single count. The gene calls are TRBV5-8 and TRBJ1-2, with D perhaps TRBD1 (5 bases). Trimming removed 3 bases from V and 5 bases from J, with 14 bases in between. The germline gives CDR1 SGHTS, CDR2 YDEGEE. CDR3 length: 14 residues. CDR3 protein: CASSYYQGGYGYTF. CDR3 coding DNA: TGTGCCAGCAGCTACTACCAGGGAGGGTATGGCTACACCTTC.

The chain recombines TRBV6-5 with TRBJ2-7, with 11 nucleotides matching TRBD2. Trimming took 4 bases from V and 5 from J; bases not matched to a gene: 7. Germline V gives CDR1 MNHEY, CDR2 SVGAGI. The CDR3 consists of 15 residues. The CDR3 loop reads CASSSPGTSGHEQYF. The CDR3 nucleotides are TGTGCCAGCAGTTCGCCCGGGACTAGCGGCCACGAGCAGTACTTC.